This TCR beta chain derives from a study of T cells in Graves' hyperthyroidism and ophthalmopathy. Study in general: Peripheral blood was collected at initial diagnosis, before any treatment.

Germline CDR1 is DFQATT and CDR2 is SNEGSKA (reference sequence). The V end lost 7 bases, the J end lost 0 bases, and 6 bases lay between the germline ends. This CDR3 has 11 residues. The investigators amplified TCR beta CDR3 regions from RNA transcripts. The TCR CDR3 was amplified in a first-round RT-PCR using the HTBI primer set. TCRdb re-derived calls from the multiplex PCR reads in MiXCR, one entry per CDR3 protein. The sample carries about 500,000 distinct CDR3 sequences, 16% recorded once. Findings and caveats of the study: Most thyroid clonotypes expanded above 0.001 were also detected in blood.

About this clonotype: Its matching antigen is unknown.

Patients showing uncontrolled infection, other autoimmune disease, pregnancy or lactation were ineligible. On the basis of clinical symptoms, serum thyroxine and TRAb, thyroid ultrasound and orbital computed tomography, diagnoses were made. The receptor's source is a woman in her thirties with Graves' ophthalmopathy. Sequencing was performed on blood. The J gene is TRBJ1-2, the V gene TRBV20-1; D call uncertain. CDR3 amino acids: CSGSANYGYTF. The CDR3 coding sequence is TGCAGTGGGTCGGCTAACTATGGCTACACCTTC.